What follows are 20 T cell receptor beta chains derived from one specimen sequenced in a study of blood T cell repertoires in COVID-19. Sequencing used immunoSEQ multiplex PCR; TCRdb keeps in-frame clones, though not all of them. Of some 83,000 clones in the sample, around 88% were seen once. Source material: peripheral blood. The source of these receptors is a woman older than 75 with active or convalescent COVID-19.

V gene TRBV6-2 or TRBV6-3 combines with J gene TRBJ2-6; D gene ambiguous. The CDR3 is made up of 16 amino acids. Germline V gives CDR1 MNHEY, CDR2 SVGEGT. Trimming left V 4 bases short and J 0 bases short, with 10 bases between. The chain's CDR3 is CASSFQSSSGANVLTF. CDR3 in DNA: TGTGCCAGCAGTTTTCAGTCCAGCTCTGGGGCCAACGTCCTGACTTTC.

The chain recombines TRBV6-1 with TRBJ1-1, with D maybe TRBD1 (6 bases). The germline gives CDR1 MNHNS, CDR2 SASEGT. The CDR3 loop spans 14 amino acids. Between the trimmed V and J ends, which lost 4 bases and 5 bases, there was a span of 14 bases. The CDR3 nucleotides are TGTGCCAGCAGTGCCCTGGGGGCCGATACTGAAGCTTTCTTT. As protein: CASSALGADTEAFF.

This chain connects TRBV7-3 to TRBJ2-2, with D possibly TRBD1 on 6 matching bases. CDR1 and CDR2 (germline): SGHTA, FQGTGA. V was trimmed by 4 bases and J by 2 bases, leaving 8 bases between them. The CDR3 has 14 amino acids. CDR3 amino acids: CASSWDTNTGELFF. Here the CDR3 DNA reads TGTGCCAGCAGCTGGGACACTAACACCGGGGAGCTGTTTTTT.

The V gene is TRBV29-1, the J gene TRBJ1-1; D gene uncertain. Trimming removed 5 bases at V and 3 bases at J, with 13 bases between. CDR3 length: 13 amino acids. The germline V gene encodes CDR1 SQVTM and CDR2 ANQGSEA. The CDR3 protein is CSVQIGVDTEAFF. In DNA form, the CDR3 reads TGCAGCGTTCAGATCGGGGTTGACACTGAAGCTTTCTTT.

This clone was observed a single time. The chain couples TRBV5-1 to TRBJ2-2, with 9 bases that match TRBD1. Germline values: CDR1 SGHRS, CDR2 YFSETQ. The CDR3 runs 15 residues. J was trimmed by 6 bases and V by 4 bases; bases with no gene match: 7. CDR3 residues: CASSLGQGPAGELFF. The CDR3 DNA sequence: TGCGCCAGCAGCCTGGGACAGGGTCCCGCCGGGGAGCTGTTTTTT.

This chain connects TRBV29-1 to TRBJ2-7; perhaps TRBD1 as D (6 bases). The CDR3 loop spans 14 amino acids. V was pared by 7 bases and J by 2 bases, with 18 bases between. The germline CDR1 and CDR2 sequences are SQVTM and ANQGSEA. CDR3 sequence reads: CSASPGQNPYEQYF. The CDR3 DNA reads TGCAGCGCCAGCCCTGGACAGAACCCCTACGAGCAGTACTTC.

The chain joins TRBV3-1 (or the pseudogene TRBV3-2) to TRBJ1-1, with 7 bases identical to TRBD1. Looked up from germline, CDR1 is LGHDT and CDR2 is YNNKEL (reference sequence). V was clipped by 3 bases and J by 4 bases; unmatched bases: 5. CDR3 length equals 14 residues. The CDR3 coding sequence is TGTGCCAGCAGCCATACAGGGGATGGCACTGAAGCTTTCTTT. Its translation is CASSHTGDGTEAFF.

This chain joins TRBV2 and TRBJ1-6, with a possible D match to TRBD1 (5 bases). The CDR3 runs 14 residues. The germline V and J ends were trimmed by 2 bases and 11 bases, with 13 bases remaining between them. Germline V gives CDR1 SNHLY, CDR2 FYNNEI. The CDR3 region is CASSENQGRPPLHF. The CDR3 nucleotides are TGTGCCAGCAGTGAAAACCAGGGCAGGCCACCCCTCCACTTT.

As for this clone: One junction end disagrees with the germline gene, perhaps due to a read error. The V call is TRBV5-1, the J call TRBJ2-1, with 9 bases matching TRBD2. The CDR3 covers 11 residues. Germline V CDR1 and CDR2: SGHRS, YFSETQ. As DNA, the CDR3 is TGCGCCAGCAGCGGCGGGACTAGCACGGTCTTC. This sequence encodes CASSGGTSTVF.

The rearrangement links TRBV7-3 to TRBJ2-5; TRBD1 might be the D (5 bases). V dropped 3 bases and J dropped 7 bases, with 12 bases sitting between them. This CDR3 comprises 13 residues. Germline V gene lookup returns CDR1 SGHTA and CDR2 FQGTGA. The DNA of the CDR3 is TGTGCCAGCAGCTTTCAGGGCCCGGGGACCCAGTACTTC. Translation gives CASSFQGPGTQYF.

The CDR3 nucleotides read TGTGCCAGCAGTGAATTCCAGGTGCCGCTTTATGGCTACACCTTC. It encodes CASSEFQVPLYGYTF. The chain couples TRBV25-1 to TRBJ1-2; D not resolved. This CDR3 spans 15 amino acids. Germline CDR1 is MGHDK and CDR2 is SYGVNS. V was pared by 1 base and J by 5 bases, with 14 bases between.

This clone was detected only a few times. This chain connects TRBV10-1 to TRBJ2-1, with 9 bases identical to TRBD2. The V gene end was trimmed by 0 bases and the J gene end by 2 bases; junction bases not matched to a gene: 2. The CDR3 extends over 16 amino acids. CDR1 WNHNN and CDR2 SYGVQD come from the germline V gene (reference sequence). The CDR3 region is CASSESSGRTYNEQFF. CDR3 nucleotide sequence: TGCGCCAGCAGTGAGTCAAGCGGGAGGACCTACAATGAGCAGTTCTTC.

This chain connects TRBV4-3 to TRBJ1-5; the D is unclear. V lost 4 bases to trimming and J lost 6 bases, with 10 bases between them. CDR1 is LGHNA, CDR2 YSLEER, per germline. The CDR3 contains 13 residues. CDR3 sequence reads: CASSPREGQPQHF. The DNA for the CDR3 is TGCGCCAGCAGCCCTAGAGAAGGTCAGCCCCAGCATTTT.

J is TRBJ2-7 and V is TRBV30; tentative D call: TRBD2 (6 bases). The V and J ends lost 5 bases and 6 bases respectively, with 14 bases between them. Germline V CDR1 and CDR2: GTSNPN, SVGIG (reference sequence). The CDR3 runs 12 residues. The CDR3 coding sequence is TGTGCCTGGGCCTCGGGGAGGCTCGAGCAGTACTTC. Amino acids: CAWASGRLEQYF.

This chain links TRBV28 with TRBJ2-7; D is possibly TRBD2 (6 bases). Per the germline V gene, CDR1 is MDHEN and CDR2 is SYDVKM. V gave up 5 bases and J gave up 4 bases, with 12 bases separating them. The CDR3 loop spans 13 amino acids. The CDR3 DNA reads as TGTGCCAGCAGTCCTTGGAGGGGTTACGAGCAGTACTTC. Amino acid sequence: CASSPWRGYEQYF.

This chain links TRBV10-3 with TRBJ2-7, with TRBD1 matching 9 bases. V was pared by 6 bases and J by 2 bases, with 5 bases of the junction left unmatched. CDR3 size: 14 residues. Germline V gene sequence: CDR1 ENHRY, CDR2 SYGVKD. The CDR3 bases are TGTGCCATCAGCAAACAGGGGGCGGCCTACGAGCAGTACTTC. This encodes CAISKQGAAYEQYF.

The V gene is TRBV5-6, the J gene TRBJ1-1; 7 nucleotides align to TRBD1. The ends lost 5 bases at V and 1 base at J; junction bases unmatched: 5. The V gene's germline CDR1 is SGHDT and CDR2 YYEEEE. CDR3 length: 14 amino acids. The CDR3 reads CASRPGDRNTEAFF. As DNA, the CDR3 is TGTGCCAGCAGGCCGGGGGACAGGAACACTGAAGCTTTCTTT. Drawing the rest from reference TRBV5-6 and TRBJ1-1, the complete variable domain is DAGVTQSPTHLIKTRGQQVTLRCSPKSGHDTVSWYQQALGQGPQFIFQYYEEEERQRGNFPDRFSGHQFPNYSSELNVNALLLGDSALYLCASRPGDRNTEAFFGQGTRLTVV.

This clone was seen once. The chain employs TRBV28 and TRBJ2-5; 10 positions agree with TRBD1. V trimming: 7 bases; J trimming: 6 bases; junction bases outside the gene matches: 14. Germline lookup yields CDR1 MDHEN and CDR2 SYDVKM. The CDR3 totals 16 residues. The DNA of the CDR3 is TGTGCCAGCAACCGGGACAGGGGCCGCAGTCCGAAGACCCAGTACTTC. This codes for CASNRDRGRSPKTQYF.

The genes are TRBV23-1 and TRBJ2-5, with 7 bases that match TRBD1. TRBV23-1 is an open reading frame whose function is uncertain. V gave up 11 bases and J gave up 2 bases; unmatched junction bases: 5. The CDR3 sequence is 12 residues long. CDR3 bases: TGCGCCCACATCAGGGGGCAAGAGACCCAGTACTTC. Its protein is CAHIRGQETQYF.

CDR3 DNA sequence: TGTGCCTGGGGGACTAGCGGGAAGGGTACGCAGTATTTT. Amino acids: CAWGTSGKGTQYF. The V gene is TRBV30, the J gene TRBJ2-3, with TRBD2 matching over 13 bases. Per germline, CDR1 GTSNPN and CDR2 SVGIG (reference sequence). This CDR3 spans 13 amino acids. V gave up 5 bases and J gave up 8 bases; unmatched junction bases: 4.